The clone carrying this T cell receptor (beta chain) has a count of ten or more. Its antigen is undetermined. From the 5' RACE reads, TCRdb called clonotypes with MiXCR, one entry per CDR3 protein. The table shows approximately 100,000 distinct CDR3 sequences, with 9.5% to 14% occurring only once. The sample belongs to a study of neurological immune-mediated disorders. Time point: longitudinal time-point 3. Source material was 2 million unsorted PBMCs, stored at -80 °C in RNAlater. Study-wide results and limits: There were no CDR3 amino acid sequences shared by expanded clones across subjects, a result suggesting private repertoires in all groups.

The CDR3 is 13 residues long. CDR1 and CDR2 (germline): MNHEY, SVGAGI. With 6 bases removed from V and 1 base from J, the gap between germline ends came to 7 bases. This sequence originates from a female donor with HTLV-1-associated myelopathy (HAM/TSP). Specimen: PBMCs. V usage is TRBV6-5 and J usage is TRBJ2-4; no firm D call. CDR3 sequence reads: CASSPFAKNIQYF. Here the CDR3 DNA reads TGTGCCAGCAGCCCCTTTGCCAAAAACATTCAGTACTTC.